One sample yielded the 2 T cell receptor beta chains listed below, sequenced in a study of Ad26.COV2.S vaccination and SARS-CoV-2 variants. Using immunoSEQ multiplex PCR, the repertoire was profiled, and TCRdb retains in-frame clones only, with some absent. The sample lists 250,000 or so clones; about 83% were seen once. The treatment: around 19 received Ad26.COV2.S at low or high dose, single or two shots; several received placebo; per-sample allocation not given. All samples were drawn on day 63, counting from the first vaccine or placebo injection. The input for sequencing was peripheral blood, taken in a trial of Ad26.COV2.S vaccine versus placebo. The source is a person between 18 and 59 years old who received the Ad26.COV2.S COVID-19 vaccine or a placebo.

In this sample, this clone turned up once. This sequence joins TRBV24-1 and TRBJ2-2; 10 bases line up with TRBD2. The germline V gene has CDR1 KGHDR and CDR2 SFDVKD. There are 17 residues in the CDR3. The trim removed 4 bases at V and 4 bases at J, leaving 8 bases unmatched. The CDR3 sequence: CATSDYPGTSATGELFF. For the CDR3, the DNA is TGTGCCACCAGTGACTATCCCGGGACTAGCGCCACCGGGGAGCTGTTTTTT.

This clone was observed once. This rearrangement joins TRBV5-4 to TRBJ1-2; D may be TRBD1 (6 bases). In germline, CDR1 is SGHNT, CDR2 YYREEE (reference sequence). The CDR3 covers 15 residues. Trimming cost V 0 bases and J 4 bases, with 13 bases left between them. The CDR3, as DNA: TGTGCCAGCAGCTTGGTGGACAGCCATCTCTATGGCTACACCTTC. This codes for CASSLVDSHLYGYTF.